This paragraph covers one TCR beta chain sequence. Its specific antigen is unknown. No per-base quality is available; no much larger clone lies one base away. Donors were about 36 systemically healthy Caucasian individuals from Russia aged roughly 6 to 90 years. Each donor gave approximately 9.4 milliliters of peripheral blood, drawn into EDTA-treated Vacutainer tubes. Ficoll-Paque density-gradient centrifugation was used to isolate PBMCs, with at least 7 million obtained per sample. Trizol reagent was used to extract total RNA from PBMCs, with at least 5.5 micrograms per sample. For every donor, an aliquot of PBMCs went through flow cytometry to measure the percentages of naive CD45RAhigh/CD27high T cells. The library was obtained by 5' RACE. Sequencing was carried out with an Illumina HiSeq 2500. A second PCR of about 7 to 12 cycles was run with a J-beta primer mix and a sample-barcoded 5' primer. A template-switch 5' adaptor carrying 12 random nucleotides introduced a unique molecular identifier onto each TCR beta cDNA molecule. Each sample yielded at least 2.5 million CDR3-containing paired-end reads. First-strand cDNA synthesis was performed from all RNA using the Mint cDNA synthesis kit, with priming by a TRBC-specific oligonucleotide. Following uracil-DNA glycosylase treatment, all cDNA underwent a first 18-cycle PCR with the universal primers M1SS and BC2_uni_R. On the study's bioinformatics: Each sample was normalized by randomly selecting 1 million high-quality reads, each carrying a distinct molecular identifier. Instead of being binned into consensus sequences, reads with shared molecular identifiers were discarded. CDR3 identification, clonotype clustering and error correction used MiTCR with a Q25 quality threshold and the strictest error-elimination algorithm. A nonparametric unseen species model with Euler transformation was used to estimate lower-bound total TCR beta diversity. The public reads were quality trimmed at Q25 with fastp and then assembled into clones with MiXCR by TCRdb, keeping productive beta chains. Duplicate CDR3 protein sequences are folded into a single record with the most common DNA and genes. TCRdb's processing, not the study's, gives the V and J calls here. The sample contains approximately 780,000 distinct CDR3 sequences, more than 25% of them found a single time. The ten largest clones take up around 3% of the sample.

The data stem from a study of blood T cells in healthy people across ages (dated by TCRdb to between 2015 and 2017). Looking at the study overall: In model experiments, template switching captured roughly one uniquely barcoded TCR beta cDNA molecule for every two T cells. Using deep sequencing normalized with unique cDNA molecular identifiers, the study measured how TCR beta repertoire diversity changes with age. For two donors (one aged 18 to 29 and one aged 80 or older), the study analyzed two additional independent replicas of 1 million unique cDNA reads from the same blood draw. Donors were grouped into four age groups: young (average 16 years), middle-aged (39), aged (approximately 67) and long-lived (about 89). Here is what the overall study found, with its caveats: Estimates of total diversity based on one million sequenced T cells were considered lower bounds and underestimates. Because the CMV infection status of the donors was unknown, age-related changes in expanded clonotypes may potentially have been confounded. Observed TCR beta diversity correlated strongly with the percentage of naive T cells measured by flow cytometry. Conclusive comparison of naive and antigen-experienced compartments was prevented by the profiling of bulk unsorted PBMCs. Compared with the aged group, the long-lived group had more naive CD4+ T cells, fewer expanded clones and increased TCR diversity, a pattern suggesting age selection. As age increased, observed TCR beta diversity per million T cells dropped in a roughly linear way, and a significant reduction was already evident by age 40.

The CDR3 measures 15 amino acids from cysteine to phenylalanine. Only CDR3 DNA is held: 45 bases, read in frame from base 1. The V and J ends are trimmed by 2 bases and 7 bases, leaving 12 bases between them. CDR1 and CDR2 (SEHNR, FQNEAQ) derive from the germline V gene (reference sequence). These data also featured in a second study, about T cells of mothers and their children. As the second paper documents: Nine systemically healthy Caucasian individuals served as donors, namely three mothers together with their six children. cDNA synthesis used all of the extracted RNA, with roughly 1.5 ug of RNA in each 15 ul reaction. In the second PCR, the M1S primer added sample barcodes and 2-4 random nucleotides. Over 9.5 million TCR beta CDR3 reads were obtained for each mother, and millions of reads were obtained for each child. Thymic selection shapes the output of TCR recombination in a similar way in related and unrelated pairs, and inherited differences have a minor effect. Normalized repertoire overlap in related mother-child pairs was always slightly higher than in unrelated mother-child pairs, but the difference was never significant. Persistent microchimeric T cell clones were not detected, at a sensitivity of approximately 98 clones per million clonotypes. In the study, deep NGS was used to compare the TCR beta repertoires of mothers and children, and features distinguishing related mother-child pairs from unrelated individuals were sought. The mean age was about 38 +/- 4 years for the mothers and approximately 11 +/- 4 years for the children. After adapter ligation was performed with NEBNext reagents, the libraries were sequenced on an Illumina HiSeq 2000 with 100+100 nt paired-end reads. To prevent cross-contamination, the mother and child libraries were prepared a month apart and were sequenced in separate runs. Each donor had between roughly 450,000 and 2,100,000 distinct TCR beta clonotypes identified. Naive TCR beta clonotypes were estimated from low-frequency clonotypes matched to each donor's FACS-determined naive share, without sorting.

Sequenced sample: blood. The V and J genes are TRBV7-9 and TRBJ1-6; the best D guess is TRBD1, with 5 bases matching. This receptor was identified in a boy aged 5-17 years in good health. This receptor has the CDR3 CASSLSPGGNSPLHF. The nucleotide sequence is TGTGCCAGCAGCTTATCTCCCGGGGGGAATTCACCCCTCCACTTT.